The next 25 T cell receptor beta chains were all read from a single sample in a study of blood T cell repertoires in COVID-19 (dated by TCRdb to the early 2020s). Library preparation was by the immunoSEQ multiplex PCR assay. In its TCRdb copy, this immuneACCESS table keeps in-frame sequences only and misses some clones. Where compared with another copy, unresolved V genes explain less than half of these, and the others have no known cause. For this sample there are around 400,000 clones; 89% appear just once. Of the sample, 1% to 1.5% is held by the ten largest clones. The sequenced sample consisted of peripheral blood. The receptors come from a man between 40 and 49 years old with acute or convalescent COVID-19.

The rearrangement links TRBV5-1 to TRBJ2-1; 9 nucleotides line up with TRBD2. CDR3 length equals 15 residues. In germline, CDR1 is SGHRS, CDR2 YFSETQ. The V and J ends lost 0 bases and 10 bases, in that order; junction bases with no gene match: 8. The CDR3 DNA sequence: TGCGCCAGCAGCTTGGGACTAGCGGAAGCGGGAGAGCAGTTCTTC. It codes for CASSLGLAEAGEQFF.

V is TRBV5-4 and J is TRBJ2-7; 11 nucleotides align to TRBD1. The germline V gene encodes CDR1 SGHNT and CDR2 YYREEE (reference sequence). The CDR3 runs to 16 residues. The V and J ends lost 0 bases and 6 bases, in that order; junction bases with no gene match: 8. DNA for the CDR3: TGTGCCAGCAGCTTGGCCCTGGGACAGGGGGTGGGCGAGCAGTACTTC. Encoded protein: CASSLALGQGVGEQYF.

CDR3 in DNA: TGCGCCAGCAGCCAAGGTGACCCGACGGGTGGAAACACCATATATTTT. Protein: CASSQGDPTGGNTIYF. The J gene is TRBJ1-3, the V gene TRBV4-1; D is undetermined. V shed 1 base and J shed 3 bases, with 13 bases lying between them. Germline values: CDR1 MGHRA, CDR2 YSYEKL. The CDR3 has 16 amino acids.

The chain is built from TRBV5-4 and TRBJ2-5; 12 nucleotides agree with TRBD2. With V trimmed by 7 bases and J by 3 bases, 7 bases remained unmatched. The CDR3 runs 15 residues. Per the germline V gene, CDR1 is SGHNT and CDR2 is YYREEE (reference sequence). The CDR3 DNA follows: TGTGCCAGCTCTAGCGGGGGGGCGTCCGAAGAGACCCAGTACTTC. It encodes CASSSGGASEETQYF.

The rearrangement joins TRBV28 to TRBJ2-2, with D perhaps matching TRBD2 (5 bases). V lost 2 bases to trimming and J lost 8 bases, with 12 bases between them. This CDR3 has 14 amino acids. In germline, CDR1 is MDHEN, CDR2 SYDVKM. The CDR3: CASSLTGIGGELFF. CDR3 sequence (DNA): TGTGCCAGCAGTTTAACGGGAATAGGTGGGGAGCTGTTTTTT.

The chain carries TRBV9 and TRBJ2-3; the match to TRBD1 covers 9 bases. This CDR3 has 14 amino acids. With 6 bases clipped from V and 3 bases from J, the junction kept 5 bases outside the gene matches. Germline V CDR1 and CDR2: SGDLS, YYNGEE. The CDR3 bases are TGTGCCAGCACGACGGGACAGGGAACAGATACGCAGTATTTT. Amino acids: CASTTGQGTDTQYF.

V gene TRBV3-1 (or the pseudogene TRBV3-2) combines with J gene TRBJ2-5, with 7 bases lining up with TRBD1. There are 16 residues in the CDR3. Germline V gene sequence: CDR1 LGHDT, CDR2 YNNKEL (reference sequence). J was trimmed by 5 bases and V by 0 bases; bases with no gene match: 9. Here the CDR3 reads CASSQDQGVEGETQYF. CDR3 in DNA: TGTGCCAGCAGCCAAGATCAGGGGGTTGAGGGGGAGACCCAGTACTTC.

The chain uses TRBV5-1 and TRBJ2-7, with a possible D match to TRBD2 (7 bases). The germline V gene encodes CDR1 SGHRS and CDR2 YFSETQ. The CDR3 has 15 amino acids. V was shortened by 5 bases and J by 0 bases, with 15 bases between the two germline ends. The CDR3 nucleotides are TGCGCCAGCAGGGAACAGGGAGGGAGCTCCTACGAGCAGTACTTC. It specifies CASREQGGSSYEQYF.

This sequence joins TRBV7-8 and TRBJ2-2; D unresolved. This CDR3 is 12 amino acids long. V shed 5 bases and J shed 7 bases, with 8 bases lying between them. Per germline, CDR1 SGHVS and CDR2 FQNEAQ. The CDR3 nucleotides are TGTGCCAGCAGCGAACCGGGCGGGGAGCTGTTTTTT. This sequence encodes CASSEPGGELFF.

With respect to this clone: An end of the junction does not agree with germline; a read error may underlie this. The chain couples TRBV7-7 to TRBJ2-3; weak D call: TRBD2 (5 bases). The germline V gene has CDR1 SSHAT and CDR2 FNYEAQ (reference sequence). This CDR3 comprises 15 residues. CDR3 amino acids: CASSPRSGSTDTQYF. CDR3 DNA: TGTGCTAGCAGCCCCCGGTCGGGGAGCACAGATACGCAGTATTTT.

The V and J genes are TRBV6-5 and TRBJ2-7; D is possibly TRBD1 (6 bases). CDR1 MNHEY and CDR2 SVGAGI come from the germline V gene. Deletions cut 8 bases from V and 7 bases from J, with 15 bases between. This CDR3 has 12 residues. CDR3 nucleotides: TGTGCCAGCGCCCCGACAAGGGGGGAGCAGTACTTC. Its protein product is CASAPTRGEQYF.

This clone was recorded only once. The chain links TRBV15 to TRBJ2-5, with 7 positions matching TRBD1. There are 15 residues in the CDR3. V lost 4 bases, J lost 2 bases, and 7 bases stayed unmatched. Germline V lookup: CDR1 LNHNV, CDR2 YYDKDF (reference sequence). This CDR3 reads CATSKPTGPQETQYF. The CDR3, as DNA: TGTGCCACCAGCAAACCGACAGGGCCACAAGAGACCCAGTACTTC.

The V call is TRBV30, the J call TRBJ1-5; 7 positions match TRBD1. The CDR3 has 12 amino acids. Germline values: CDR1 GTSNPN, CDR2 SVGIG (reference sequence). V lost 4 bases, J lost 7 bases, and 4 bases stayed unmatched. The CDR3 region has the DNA TGTGCCTGGACCCGGACAGGCCAGCCCCAGCATTTT. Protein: CAWTRTGQPQHF. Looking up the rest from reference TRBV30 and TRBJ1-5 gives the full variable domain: SQTIHQWPATLVQPVGSPLSLECTVEGTSNPNLYWYRQAAGRGLQLLFYSVGIGQISSEVPQNLSASRPQDRQFILSSKKLLLSDSGFYLCAWTRTGQPQHFGDGTRLSIL.

The CDR3 loop is CASSPTGSYNQPQHF. CDR3 sequence (DNA): TGTGCCAGCAGCCCGACGGGATCCTACAATCAGCCCCAGCATTTT. V and J are TRBV3-1 (or the pseudogene TRBV3-2) and TRBJ1-5; D is unresolved. The length of the CDR3 is 15 residues. Germline V CDR1 and CDR2: LGHDT, YNNKEL (reference sequence). The V and J ends lost 4 bases and 3 bases respectively, with 13 bases between them.

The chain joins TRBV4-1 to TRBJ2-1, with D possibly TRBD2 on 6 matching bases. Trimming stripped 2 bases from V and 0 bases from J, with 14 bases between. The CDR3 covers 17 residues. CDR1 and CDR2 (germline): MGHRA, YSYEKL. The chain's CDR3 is CASSQSGLASSYNEQFF. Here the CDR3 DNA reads TGCGCCAGCAGCCAATCGGGACTCGCCAGCTCCTACAATGAGCAGTTCTTC.

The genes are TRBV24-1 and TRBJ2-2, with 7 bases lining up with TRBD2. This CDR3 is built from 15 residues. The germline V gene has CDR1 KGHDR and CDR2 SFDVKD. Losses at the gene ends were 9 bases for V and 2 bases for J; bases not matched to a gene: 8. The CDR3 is CATLREGLNTGELFF. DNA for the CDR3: TGTGCCACCCTAAGGGAGGGCCTAAACACCGGGGAGCTGTTTTTT.

The CDR3 here is CASSLQGANGYEQYF. DNA of the CDR3: TGTGCCAGCAGTTTACAGGGGGCTAACGGGTACGAGCAGTACTTC. The chain has TRBV28 and TRBJ2-7; the match to TRBD1 covers 8 bases. CDR3 length: 15 amino acids. CDR1 and CDR2 (germline): MDHEN, SYDVKM. V shed 2 bases and J 4 bases; nucleotides not matched to a gene: 7.

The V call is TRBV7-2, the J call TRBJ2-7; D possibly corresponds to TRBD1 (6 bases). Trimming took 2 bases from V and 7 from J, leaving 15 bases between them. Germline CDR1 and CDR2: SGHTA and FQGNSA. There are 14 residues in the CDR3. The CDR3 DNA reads TGTGCCAGCAGCTTATCCAGGGTCCAGGGGGAGCAGTACTTC. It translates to CASSLSRVQGEQYF.

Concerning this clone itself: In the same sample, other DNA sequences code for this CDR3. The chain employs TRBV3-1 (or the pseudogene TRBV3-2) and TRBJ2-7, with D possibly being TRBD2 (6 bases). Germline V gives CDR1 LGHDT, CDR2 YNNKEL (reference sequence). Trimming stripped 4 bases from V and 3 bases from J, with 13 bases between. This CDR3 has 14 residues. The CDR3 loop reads CASSPGQGGYEQYF. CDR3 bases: TGTGCCAGCAGCCCAGGGCAGGGAGGCTACGAGCAGTACTTC.

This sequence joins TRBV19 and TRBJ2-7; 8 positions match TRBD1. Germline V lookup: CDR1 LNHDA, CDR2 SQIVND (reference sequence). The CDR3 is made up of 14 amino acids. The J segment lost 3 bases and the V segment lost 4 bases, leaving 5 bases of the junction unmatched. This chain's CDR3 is CASSTTDRGYEQYF. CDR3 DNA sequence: TGTGCCAGTAGTACTACTGACAGGGGCTACGAGCAGTACTTC.

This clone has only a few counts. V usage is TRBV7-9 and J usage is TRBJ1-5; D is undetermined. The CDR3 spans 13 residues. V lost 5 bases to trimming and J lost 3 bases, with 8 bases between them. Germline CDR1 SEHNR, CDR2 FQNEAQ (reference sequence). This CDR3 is CASSPDINQPQHF. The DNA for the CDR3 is TGTGCCAGCAGCCCCGACATCAATCAGCCCCAGCATTTT.

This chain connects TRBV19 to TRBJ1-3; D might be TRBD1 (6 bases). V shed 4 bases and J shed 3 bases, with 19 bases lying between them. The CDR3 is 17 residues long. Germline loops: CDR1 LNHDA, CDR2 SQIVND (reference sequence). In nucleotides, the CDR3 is TGTGCCAGTAGTACTACTTCAGGACAGAACGTTGGAAACACCATATATTTT. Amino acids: CASSTTSGQNVGNTIYF.

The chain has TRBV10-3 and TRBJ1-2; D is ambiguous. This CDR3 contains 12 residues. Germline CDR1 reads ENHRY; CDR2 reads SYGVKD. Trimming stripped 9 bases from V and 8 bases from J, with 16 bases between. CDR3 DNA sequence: TGTGCCATTTCCGGGGAGTTTGGGGGCTACACCTTC. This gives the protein CAISGEFGGYTF.

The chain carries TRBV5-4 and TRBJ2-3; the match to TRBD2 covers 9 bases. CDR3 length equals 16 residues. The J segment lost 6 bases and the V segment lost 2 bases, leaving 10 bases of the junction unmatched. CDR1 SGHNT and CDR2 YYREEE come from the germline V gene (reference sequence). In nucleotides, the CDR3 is TGTGCCAGCAGCTTCCCCGGCGGGGGGGCGGTGGATACGCAGTATTTT. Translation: CASSFPGGGAVDTQYF.

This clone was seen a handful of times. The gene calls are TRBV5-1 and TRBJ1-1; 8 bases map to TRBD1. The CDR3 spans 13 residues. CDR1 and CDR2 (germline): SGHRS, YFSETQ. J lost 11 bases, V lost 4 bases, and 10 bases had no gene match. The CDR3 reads CASSLDRALNAFF. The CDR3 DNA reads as TGCGCCAGCAGCCTGGACAGGGCCTTAAATGCTTTCTTT.